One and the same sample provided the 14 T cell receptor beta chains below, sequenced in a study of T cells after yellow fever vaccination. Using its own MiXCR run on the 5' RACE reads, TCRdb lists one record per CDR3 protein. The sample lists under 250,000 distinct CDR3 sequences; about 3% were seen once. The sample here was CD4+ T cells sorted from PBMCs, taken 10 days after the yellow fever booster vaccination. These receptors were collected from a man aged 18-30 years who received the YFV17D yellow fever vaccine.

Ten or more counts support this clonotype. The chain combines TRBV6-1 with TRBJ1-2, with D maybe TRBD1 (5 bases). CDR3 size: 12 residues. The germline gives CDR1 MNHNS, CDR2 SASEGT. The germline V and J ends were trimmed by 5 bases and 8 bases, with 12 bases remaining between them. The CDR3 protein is CASSRDVGGYTF. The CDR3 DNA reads TGTGCCAGCAGTCGGGACGTCGGCGGCTACACCTTC.

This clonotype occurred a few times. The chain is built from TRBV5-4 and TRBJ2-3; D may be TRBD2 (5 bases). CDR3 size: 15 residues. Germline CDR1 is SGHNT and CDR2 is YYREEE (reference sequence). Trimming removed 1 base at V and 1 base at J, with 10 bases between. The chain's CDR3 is CASSLKFGGTDTQYF. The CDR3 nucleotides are TGTGCCAGCAGCTTGAAGTTCGGGGGCACAGATACGCAGTATTTT.

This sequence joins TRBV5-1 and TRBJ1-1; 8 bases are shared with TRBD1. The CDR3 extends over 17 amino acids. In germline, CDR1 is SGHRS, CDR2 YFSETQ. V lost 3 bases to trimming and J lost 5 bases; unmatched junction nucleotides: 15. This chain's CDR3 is CASSSWFLTGGGTEAFF. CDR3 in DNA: TGCGCCAGCAGCTCGTGGTTCCTCACAGGGGGGGGGACTGAAGCTTTCTTT.

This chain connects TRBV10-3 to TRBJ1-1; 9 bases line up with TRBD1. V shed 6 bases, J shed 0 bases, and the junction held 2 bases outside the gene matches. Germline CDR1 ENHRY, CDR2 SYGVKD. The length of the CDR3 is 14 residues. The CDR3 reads CAISGTGMNTEAFF. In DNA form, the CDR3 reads TGTGCCATCAGCGGGACAGGGATGAACACTGAAGCTTTCTTT.

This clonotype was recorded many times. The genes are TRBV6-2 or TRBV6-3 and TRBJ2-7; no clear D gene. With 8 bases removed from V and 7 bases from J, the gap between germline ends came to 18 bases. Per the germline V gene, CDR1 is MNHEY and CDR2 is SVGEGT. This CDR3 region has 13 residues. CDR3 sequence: CASSATALREQYV. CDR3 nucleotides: TGTGCCAGCTCCGCTACAGCCCTACGGGAGCAGTACGTC.

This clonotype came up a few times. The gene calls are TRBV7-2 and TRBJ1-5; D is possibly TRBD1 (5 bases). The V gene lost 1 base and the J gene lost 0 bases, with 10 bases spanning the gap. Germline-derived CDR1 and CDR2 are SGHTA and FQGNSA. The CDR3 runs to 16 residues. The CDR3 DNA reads TGTGCCAGCAGCTTAGAGGGGCCCGGTAGCAATCAGCCCCAGCATTTT. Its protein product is CASSLEGPGSNQPQHF.

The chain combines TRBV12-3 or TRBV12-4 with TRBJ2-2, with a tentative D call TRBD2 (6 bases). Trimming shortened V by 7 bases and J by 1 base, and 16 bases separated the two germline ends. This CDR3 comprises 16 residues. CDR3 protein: CASIRSAGRNTGELFF. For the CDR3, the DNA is TGTGCCAGCATACGTTCGGCGGGGAGGAACACCGGGGAGCTGTTTTTT.

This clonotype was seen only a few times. The CDR3 coding sequence is TGTGCCAGCACAAAATTCCAGGGATCGTCACGAGGCTACACCTTC. This codes for CASTKFQGSSRGYTF. This chain uses TRBV6-2 or TRBV6-3 with TRBJ1-2; D perhaps matches TRBD1 (5 bases). From germline, CDR1 is MNHEY and CDR2 SVGEGT. V shed 7 bases and J shed 8 bases, with 23 bases lying between them. The CDR3 runs to 15 residues.

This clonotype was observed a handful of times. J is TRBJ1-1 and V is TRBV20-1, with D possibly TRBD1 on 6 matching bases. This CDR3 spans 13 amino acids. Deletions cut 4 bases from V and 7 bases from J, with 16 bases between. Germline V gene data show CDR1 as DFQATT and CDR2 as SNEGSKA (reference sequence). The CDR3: CSATGTPKHEAFF. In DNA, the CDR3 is TGCAGTGCTACCGGGACACCAAAGCATGAAGCTTTCTTT.

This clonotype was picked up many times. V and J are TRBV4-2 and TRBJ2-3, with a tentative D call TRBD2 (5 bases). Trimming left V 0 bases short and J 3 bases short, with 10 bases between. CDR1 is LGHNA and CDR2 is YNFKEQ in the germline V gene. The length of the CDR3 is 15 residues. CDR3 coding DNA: TGTGCCAGCAGCCAAGAGGGCAGGAGGACAGATACGCAGTATTTT. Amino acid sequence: CASSQEGRRTDTQYF.

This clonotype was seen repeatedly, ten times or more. CDR3 sequence reads: CASRPANTGELFF. DNA of the CDR3: TGTGCCAGCAGACCCGCCAACACCGGGGAGCTGTTTTTT. This chain links TRBV28 with TRBJ2-2; D is unclear. The CDR3 covers 13 residues. Germline V gene data show CDR1 as MDHEN and CDR2 as SYDVKM. V lost 6 bases and J 2 bases, leaving 7 bases between the germline ends.

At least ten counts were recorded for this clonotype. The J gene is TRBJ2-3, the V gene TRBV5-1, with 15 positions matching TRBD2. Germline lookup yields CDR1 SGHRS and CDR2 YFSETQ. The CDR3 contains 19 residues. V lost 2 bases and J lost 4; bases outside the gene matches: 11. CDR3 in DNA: TGCGCCAGCAGCTTCGATGGTCGGACTAGCGGGGGGGCCGCAGATACGCAGTATTTT. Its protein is CASSFDGRTSGGAADTQYF.

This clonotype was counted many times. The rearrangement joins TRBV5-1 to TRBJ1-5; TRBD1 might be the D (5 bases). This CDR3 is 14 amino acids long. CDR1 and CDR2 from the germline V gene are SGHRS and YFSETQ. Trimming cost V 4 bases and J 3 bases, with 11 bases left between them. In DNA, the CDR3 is TGCGCCAGCAGCCCGGGGCCTTCCAATCAGCCCCAGCATTTT. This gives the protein CASSPGPSNQPQHF.

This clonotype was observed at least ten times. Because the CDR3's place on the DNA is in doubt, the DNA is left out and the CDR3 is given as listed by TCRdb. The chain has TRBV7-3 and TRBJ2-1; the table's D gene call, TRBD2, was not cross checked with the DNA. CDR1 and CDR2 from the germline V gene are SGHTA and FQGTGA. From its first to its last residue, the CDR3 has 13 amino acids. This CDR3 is CASSVGWGTSPFF.